This T cell receptor beta chain was sequenced for a study of cytomegalovirus exposure and HLA in healthy donors. CDR3 length equals 16 residues. The germline CDR1 and CDR2 sequences are SEHNR and FQNEAQ (reference sequence). V was clipped by 1 base and J by 3 bases; unmatched bases: 5. Using immunoSEQ multiplex PCR, the repertoire was profiled, and TCRdb retains in-frame clones only, with some absent. Of approximately 60,000 clones in the sample, approximately 90% were seen once. This TCR derives from a woman aged 18-30 years in good health and CMV-seronegative. The genes are TRBV7-9 and TRBJ1-1, with 10 bases aligning to TRBD1. Sequencing used PBMCs. The CDR3 sequence: CASSLEGDRGYTEAFF. Written as DNA, the CDR3 is TGTGCCAGCAGCTTAGAGGGGGACAGGGGCTACACTGAAGCTTTCTTT.